A selection of T cell receptor beta chains follows, all from one sample in a study of tumor T cells in aggressive B-cell lymphoma. Assay: immunoSEQ multiplex PCR; the TCRdb copy retains only in-frame clones and omits some. Of about 3,000 clones listed, about 85% are singletons. The sequenced material came from tumor tissue. The source is an adult with diffuse large B cell lymphoma. CDR3s include the opening cysteine and the closing phenylalanine or tryptophan. D genes are given only for firm matches. Part of the rows lack a size; the others show once, few, many or a class for expanded clones.

D gene	J gene	V gene	clone size	CDR3 protein	CDR3 DNA
.	TRBJ2-7	TRBV9	once	CASRADTSYEQYF	TGTGCCAGCAGAGCCGACACCTCCTACGAGCAGTACTTC
.	TRBJ1-6	TRBV2	.	CARRGVREVVNSPLHF	TGTGCCAGACGTGGGGTACGGGAGGTTGTGAATTCACCCCTCCACTTT
TRBD1	TRBJ1-1	TRBV7-8	.	CASSRTNSGTGSPEAFF	TGTGCCAGCAGCCGAACAAACTCCGGGACAGGGTCTCCTGAAGCTTTCTTT
.	TRBJ1-1	TRBV7-9	.	CASSSVESSEAFF	TGTGCCAGCAGCTCGGTAGAATCTTCTGAAGCTTTCTTT
.	TRBJ1-1	TRBV19	.	CASIQRAGARAFF	TGTGCCAGTATCCAGAGGGCAGGGGCGCGGGCTTTCTTT
.	TRBJ2-3	TRBV11-1	.	CASSFLAGKDTQYF	TGTGCCAGCAGCTTTTTAGCCGGGAAAGATACGCAGTATTTT
.	TRBJ1-5	TRBV6-5	few	CASSLTGNSNQPQHF	TGTGCCAGCAGTCTAACAGGGAATAGCAATCAGCCCCAGCATTTT
.	TRBJ1-1	TRBV29-1	.	CSVGTEGQNTEAFF	TGCAGCGTTGGGACAGAGGGGCAAAACACTGAAGCTTTCTTT
.	TRBJ2-7	TRBV15	.	CATSIRPTGFHKQYF	TGTGCCACCAGCATCCGGCCTACAGGGTTCCACAAGCAGTACTTC
TRBD1	TRBJ1-1	TRBV7-8	.	CASSFSGGQGEAFF	TGTGCCAGCAGCTTCTCGGGGGGACAGGGCGAAGCTTTCTTT
.	TRBJ2-5	TRBV10-3	.	CAISESTEQETQYF	TGTGCCATCAGTGAGTCGACAGAACAAGAGACCCAGTACTTC
TRBD2	TRBJ2-2	TRBV11-3	.	CASSLGLAATGELFF	TGTGCCAGCAGCTTGGGACTAGCGGCCACCGGGGAGCTGTTTTTT
.	TRBJ1-4	TRBV6-5	.	CASSSGMTNEKLFF	TGTGCCAGCAGTTCGGGGATGACTAATGAAAAACTGTTTTTT
.	TRBJ1-5	TRBV7-9	.	CASSGTGGRSNQPQHF	TGTGCCAGCAGCGGAACGGGGGGAAGGAGCAATCAGCCCCAGCATTTT
.	TRBJ1-1	TRBV4-2	.	CASSQETGMNTEAFF	TGTGCCAGCAGCCAAGAAACAGGGATGAACACTGAAGCTTTCTTT
.	TRBJ2-1	TRBV21-1	few	CASNKANSGGAGDEQFF	TGTGCCAGCAACAAAGCAAATAGCGGGGGGGCCGGAGATGAGCAGTTCTTC
TRBD1	TRBJ2-5	TRBV5-1	.	CASSPRDRGSGEQYF	TGCGCCAGCAGCCCCCGGGACAGGGGATCGGGGGAGCAGTACTTC
.	TRBJ2-5	TRBV7-2	.	CASSLLDRAGVQYF	TGTGCCAGCAGCTTACTGGACAGGGCGGGAGTCCAGTACTTC
.	TRBJ1-1	TRBV6-5	.	CASLMRAGNTEAFF	TGTGCCAGCCTTATGAGGGCAGGGAACACTGAAGCTTTCTTT
TRBD2	TRBJ2-5	TRBV5-1	few	CASSPNRLAGWVIETQYF	TGCGCCAGCAGCCCCAACCGACTAGCGGGATGGGTTATAGAGACCCAGTACTTC
TRBD1	TRBJ2-7	TRBV19	.	CASSRGQGVSSYEQYF	TGTGCCAGTAGTAGAGGACAGGGGGTTAGCTCCTACGAGCAGTACTTC
TRBD2	TRBJ2-3	TRBV6-1	.	CASSDRAGTSTDTQYF	TGTGCCAGCAGTGATCGAGCGGGGACTAGCACAGATACGCAGTATTTT
TRBD1	TRBJ2-2	TRBV5-4	.	CASSLQGEIGELFF	TGTGCCAGCAGCTTACAGGGGGAGATCGGGGAGCTGTTTTTT
.	TRBJ2-1	TRBV10-1	.	CASSELRWNEQFF	TGCGCCAGCAGTGAGCTGAGATGGAATGAGCAGTTCTTC
TRBD1	TRBJ1-1	TRBV7-6	.	CASSLDSRGQGSEAFF	TGTGCCAGCAGCTTAGATAGCAGGGGACAGGGATCGGAAGCTTTCTTT
.	TRBJ1-4	TRBV5-1	.	CASSLAFRAEEKLFF	TGCGCCAGCAGCTTGGCTTTCAGGGCAGAGGAAAAACTGTTTTTT
.	TRBJ1-4	TRBV13	.	CASSGGEDGKKLFF	TGTGCCAGCAGCGGCGGGGAGGACGGAAAAAAACTGTTTTTT
.	TRBJ2-3	TRBV7-9	.	CASSSGGWATDTQYF	TGTGCCAGCAGCTCTGGAGGGTGGGCAACAGATACGCAGTATTTT
TRBD1	TRBJ2-1	TRBV29-1	.	CSDGQAYNEQFF	TGCAGCGATGGACAGGCTTACAATGAGCAGTTCTTC
TRBD1	TRBJ2-2	TRBV7-6	.	CASSLIEGQRTGELFF	TGTGCCAGCAGCTTAATTGAGGGACAGCGCACCGGGGAGCTGTTTTTT
TRBD2	TRBJ2-5	TRBV10-3	.	CAISESTSGGAEIQYF	TGTGCCATCAGTGAGTCAACTAGCGGGGGGGCAGAGATCCAGTACTTC
TRBD2	TRBJ2-5	TRBV7-9	once	CASSRPGGLQETQYF	TGTGCCAGCAGCCGCCCGGGAGGGCTACAAGAGACCCAGTACTTC
.	TRBJ2-7	TRBV5-1	few	CASSLAGRASYEQYF	TGCGCCAGCAGCTTGGCCGGCAGGGCCTCCTACGAGCAGTACTTC
.	TRBJ2-5	TRBV30	.	CAWSELRETQYF	TGTGCCTGGTCGGAGTTGAGGGAGACCCAGTACTTC
.	TRBJ2-6	TRBV7-2	.	CASSAPYGGANVLTF	TGTGCCAGCAGCGCCCCTTACGGTGGGGCCAACGTCCTGACTTTC
TRBD1	TRBJ1-1	TRBV7-8	.	CASSLVPGQAMNTEAFF	TGTGCCAGCAGCTTAGTTCCGGGACAGGCCATGAACACTGAAGCTTTCTTT
TRBD2	TRBJ2-7	TRBV19	.	CASTISGGADYEQYF	TGTGCCAGTACCATCAGCGGGGGGGCCGACTACGAGCAGTACTTC
.	TRBJ2-7	TRBV10-3	few	CAIKDSHEQYF	TGTGCCATCAAGGACAGCCACGAGCAGTACTTC
TRBD1	TRBJ2-5	TRBV9	once	CASSVAGTGGETQYF	TGTGCCAGCAGCGTAGCAGGGACAGGGGGGGAGACCCAGTACTTC
.	TRBJ1-1	TRBV9	few	CASSGRANTEAFF	TGTGCCAGCAGCGGCAGGGCGAACACTGAAGCTTTCTTT
TRBD1	TRBJ1-5	TRBV27	.	CASSSRQGVASNQPQHF	TGTGCCAGCAGTTCTCGACAGGGTGTGGCGAGCAATCAGCCCCAGCATTTT
TRBD1	TRBJ1-5	TRBV5-6	.	CASTTGGNQPQHF	TGTGCCAGCACGACAGGGGGCAATCAGCCCCAGCATTTT
TRBD1	TRBJ1-1	TRBV5-1	.	CASSWRQGAGTEAFF	TGCGCCAGCAGCTGGCGACAGGGGGCTGGCACTGAAGCTTTCTTT
.	TRBJ2-2	TRBV18	once	CASSSDTGELFF	TGTGCCAGCTCATCGGACACCGGGGAGCTGTTTTTT
.	TRBJ2-2	TRBV9	.	CASSVGPRDTGELFF	TGTGCCAGCAGCGTAGGTCCCAGGGACACCGGGGAGCTGTTTTTT
.	TRBJ1-6	TRBV2	.	CASSVRGNSPLHF	TGTGCCAGCAGCGTAAGGGGGAATTCACCCCTCCACTTT
TRBD1	TRBJ2-2	TRBV2	.	CASSFQGDRGYTGELFF	TGTGCCAGCAGTTTCCAGGGGGACAGGGGTTATACCGGGGAGCTGTTTTTT
.	TRBJ2-5	TRBV29-1	.	CSVWSAQETQYF	TGCAGCGTTTGGTCAGCGCAAGAGACCCAGTACTTC
TRBD2	TRBJ2-7	TRBV13	.	CASRRLAGTSLEQYF	TGTGCCAGCAGACGACTAGCGGGGACCTCCTTGGAGCAGTACTTC
.	TRBJ1-1	TRBV9	.	CASSAVTEAFF	TGTGCCAGCAGCGCCGTCACTGAAGCTTTCTTT
TRBD1	TRBJ2-7	TRBV4-1	.	CASSQEGRGPREQYF	TGCGCCAGCAGCCAAGAGGGCAGGGGGCCTCGCGAGCAGTACTTC
TRBD2	TRBJ2-5	TRBV7-8	once	CASTWTSGGGETQYF	TGTGCCAGCACCTGGACTAGCGGGGGTGGAGAGACCCAGTACTTC
TRBD1	TRBJ2-7	TRBV18	.	CATSGTGGGEQYF	TGTGCCACCTCCGGGACAGGGGGTGGCGAGCAGTACTTC
.	TRBJ2-5	TRBV7-9	.	CASSPPPRTQYF	TGTGCCAGCAGCCCTCCCCCCCGGACCCAGTACTTC
TRBD1	TRBJ1-2	TRBV5-1	.	CASSWGDSSYGYTF	TGCGCCAGCAGCTGGGGGGACAGTTCCTATGGCTACACCTTC
TRBD1	TRBJ2-1	TRBV6-5	.	CASRSRDRNNEQFF	TGTGCCAGCAGGAGCCGGGACAGGAACAATGAGCAGTTCTTC
.	TRBJ1-2	TRBV19	.	CASTRTNYGYTF	TGTGCCAGTACAAGGACAAACTATGGCTACACCTTC